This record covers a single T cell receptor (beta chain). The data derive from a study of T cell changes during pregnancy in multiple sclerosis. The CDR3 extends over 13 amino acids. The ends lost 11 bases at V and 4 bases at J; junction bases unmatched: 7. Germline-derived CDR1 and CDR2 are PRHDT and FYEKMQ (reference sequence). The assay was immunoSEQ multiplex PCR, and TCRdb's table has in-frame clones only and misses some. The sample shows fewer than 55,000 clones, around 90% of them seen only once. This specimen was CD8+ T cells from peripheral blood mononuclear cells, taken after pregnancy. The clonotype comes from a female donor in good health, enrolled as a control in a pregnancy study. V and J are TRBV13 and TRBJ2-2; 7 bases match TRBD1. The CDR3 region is CASRQGATGELFF. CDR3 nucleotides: TGTGCCTCCAGACAGGGTGCCACCGGGGAGCTGTTTTTT.